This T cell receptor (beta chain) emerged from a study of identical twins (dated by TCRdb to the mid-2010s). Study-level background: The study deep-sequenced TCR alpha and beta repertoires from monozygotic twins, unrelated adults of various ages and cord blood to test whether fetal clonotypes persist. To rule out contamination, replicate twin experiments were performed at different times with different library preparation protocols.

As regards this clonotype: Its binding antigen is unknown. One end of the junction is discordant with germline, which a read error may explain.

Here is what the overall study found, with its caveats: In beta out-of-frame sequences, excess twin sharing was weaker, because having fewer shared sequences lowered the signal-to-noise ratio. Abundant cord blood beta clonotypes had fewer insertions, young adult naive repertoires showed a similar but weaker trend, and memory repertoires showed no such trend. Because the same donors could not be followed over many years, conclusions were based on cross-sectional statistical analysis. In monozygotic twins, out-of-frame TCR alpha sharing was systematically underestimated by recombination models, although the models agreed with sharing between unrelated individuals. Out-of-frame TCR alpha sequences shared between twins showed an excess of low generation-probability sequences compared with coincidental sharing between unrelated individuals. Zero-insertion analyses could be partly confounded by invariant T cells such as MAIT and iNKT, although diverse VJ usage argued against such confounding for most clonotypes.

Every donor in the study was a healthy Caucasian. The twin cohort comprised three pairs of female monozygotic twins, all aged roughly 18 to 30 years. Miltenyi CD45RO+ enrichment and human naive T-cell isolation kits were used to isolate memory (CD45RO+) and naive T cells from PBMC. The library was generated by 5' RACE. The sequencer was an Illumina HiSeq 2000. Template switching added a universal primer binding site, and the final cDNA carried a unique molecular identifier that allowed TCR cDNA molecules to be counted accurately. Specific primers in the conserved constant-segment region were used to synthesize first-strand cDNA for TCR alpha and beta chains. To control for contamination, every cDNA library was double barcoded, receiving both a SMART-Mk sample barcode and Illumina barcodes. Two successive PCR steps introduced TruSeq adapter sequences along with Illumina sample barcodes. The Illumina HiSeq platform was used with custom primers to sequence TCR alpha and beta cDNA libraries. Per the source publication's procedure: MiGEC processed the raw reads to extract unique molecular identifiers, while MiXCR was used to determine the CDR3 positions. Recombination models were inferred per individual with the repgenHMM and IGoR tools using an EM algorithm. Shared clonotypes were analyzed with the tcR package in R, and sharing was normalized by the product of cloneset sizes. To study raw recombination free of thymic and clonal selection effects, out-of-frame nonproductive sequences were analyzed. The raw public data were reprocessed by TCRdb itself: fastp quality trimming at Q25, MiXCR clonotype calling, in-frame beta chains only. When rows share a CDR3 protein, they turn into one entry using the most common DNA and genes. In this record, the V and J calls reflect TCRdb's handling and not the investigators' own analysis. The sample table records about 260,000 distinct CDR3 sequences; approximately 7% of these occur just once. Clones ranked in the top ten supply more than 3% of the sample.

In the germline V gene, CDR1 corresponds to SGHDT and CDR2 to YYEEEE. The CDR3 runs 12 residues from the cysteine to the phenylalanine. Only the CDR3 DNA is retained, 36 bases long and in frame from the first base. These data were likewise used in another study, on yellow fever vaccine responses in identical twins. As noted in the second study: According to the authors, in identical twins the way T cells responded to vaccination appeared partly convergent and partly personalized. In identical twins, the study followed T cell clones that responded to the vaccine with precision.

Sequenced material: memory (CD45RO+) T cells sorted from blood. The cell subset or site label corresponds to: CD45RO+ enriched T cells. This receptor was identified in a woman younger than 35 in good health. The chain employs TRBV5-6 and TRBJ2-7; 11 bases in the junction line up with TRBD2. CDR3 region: CASSFRGLAAPF. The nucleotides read TGTGCCAGCAGCTTTAGGGGACTAGCGGCCCCGTTC.